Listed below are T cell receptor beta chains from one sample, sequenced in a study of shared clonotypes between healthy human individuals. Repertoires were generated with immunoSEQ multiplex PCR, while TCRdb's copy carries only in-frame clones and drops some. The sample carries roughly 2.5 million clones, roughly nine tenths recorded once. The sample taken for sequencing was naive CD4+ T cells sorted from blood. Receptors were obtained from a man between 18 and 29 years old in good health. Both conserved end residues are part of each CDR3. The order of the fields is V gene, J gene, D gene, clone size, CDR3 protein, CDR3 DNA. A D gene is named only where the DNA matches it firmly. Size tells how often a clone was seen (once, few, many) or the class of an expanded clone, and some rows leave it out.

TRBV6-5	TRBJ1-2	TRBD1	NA	CASSYNDRVNGYTF	TGTGCCAGCAGTTACAATGACAGGGTGAATGGCTACACCTTC
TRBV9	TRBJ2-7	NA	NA	CASSPHGGMGYEQYF	TGTGCCAGCAGCCCTCATGGGGGAATGGGCTACGAGCAGTACTTC
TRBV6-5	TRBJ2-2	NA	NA	CASRRNTGELFF	TGTGCCAGCAGGCGTAATACCGGGGAGCTGTTTTTT
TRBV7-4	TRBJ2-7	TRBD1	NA	CASSAKRQGETYEQYF	TGTGCCAGCAGCGCCAAAAGACAGGGGGAAACCTACGAGCAGTACTTC
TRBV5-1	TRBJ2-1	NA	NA	CASSLGANNEQFF	TGCGCCAGCAGCTTGGGAGCTAACAATGAGCAGTTCTTC
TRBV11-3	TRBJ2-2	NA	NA	CASSPSTSLGTGELFF	TGTGCCAGCAGCCCCTCCACTAGTTTGGGCACCGGGGAGCTGTTTTTT
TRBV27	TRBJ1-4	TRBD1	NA	CASSLLAGTGGRREKLFF	TGTGCCAGCAGTCTTCTCGCCGGGACAGGGGGAAGGAGAGAAAAACTGTTTTTT
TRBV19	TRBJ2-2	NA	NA	CASRAYQSSGELFF	TGTGCCAGCAGGGCCTATCAAAGCTCTGGGGAGCTGTTTTTT
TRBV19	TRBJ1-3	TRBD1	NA	CASSIQQGPGNTIYF	TGTGCCAGTAGTATACAACAGGGGCCTGGAAACACCATATATTTT
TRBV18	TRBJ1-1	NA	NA	CASSPWTAGTEAFF	TGTGCCAGCTCACCCTGGACAGCAGGCACTGAAGCTTTCTTT
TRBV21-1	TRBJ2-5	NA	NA	CASSKGGQGVAETQYF	TGTGCCAGCAGCAAAGGGGGACAGGGGGTGGCAGAGACCCAGTACTTC
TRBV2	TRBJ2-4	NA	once	CASSGPVQGGFQYF	TGTGCCAGCAGTGGGCCAGTCCAGGGCGGGTTTCAGTACTTC
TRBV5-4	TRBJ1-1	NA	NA	CASSLDGTEAFF	TGTGCCAGCAGCTTGGACGGTACTGAAGCTTTCTTT
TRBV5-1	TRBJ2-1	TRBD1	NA	CASSPMDRGTGEQFF	TGCGCCAGCAGCCCGATGGACAGGGGTACAGGGGAGCAGTTCTTC
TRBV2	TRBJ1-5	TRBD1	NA	CASSEALGQGDRNQPQHF	TGTGCCAGCAGTGAAGCGCTTGGACAGGGAGATCGGAATCAGCCCCAGCATTTT
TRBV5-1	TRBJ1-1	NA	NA	CASSLGGAGTEAFF	TGCGCCAGCAGCTTGGGAGGGGCCGGCACTGAAGCTTTCTTT
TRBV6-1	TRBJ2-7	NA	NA	CASSDLGSYEQYF	TGTGCCAGCAGTGACCTGGGATCCTACGAGCAGTACTTC
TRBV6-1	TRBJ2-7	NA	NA	CASGAGGASYEQYF	TGTGCCAGCGGCGCTGGGGGGGCGTCCTACGAGCAGTACTTC
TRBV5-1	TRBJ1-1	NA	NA	CASSEITVTNTEAFF	TGCGCCAGCAGCGAGATAACAGTAACGAACACTGAAGCTTTCTTT
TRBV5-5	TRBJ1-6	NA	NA	CASSRDGNSPLHF	TGTGCCAGCAGCCGGGACGGCAATTCACCCCTCCACTTT
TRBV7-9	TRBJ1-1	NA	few	CASSHSQGRAFF	TGTGCCAGCAGCCACAGTCAGGGAAGGGCTTTCTTT
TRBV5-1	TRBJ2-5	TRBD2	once	CASSSGLAEETQYF	TGCGCCAGCAGCTCAGGACTAGCGGAAGAGACCCAGTACTTC
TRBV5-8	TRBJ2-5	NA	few	CASSLGQQETQYF	TGTGCCAGCAGCTTGGGACAGCAAGAGACCCAGTACTTC
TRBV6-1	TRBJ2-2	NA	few	CAIEDYTGELFF	TGTGCCATCGAGGATTACACCGGGGAGCTGTTTTTT
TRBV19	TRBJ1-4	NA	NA	CASRQGLEKLFF	TGTGCCAGTAGACAGGGATTGGAAAAACTGTTTTTT
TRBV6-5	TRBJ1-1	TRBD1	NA	CASSLRDRVLTEAFF	TGTGCCAGCAGTCTACGGGACAGGGTTTTAACTGAAGCTTTCTTT
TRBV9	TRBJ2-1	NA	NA	CASSVVAGSNEQFF	TGTGCCAGCAGCGTGGTGGCAGGGAGCAATGAGCAGTTCTTC
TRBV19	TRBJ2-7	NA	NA	CASSDEASQSHEQYF	TGTGCCAGTAGTGATGAGGCTAGCCAGTCACACGAGCAGTACTTC
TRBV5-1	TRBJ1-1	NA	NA	CASSLRSRETEAFF	TGCGCCAGCAGCCTCCGGAGCAGGGAAACTGAAGCTTTCTTT
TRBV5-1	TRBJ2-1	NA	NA	CASSLAQPAYNEQFF	TGCGCCAGCAGCTTGGCCCAGCCGGCCTACAATGAGCAGTTCTTC
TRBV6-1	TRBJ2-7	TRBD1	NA	CASRFRDRGSYEQYF	TGTGCCAGCAGATTCCGGGACAGGGGATCCTACGAGCAGTACTTC
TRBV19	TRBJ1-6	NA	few	CAGLFVVNSPLHF	TGTGCCGGTCTTTTCGTGGTTAATTCACCCCTCCACTTT
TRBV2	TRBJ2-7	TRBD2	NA	CASSGSGGLLGEQYF	TGTGCCAGCAGCGGGAGCGGGGGGCTTCTAGGGGAGCAGTACTTC
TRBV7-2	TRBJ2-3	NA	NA	CASSLAGLADTQYF	TGTGCCAGCAGCTTAGCGGGGCTAGCAGATACGCAGTATTTT
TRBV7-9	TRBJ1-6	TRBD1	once	CASSLEDRVDSPLHF	TGTGCCAGCAGCTTAGAGGACAGGGTAGATTCACCCCTCCACTTT
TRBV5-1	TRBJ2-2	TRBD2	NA	CASSLAGLTSGNTGELFF	TGCGCCAGCAGCTTGGCCGGTCTGACTAGCGGAAACACCGGGGAGCTGTTTTTT
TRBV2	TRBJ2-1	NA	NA	CASSQDYNEQFF	TGTGCCAGCAGTCAAGACTACAATGAGCAGTTCTTC
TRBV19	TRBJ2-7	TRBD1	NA	CASRRTGVGYEQYF	TGTGCCAGTAGGCGGACAGGGGTGGGGTACGAGCAGTACTTC
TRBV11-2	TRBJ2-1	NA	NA	CASSPGLANEQFF	TGTGCCAGCAGCCCGGGACTCGCCAATGAGCAGTTCTTC
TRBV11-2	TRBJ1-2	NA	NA	CASSLDSAFRGGGYTF	TGTGCCAGCAGCTTAGATTCGGCTTTTAGGGGCGGTGGCTACACCTTC
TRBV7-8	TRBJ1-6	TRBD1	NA	CASSLEGQVYNSPLHF	TGTGCCAGCAGCTTAGAGGGACAGGTTTATAATTCACCCCTCCACTTT
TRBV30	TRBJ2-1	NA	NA	CAWSVQSVGYNEQFF	TGTGCCTGGAGTGTACAATCGGTAGGCTACAATGAGCAGTTCTTC
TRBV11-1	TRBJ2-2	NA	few	CASSSGFRGATGELFF	TGTGCCAGCAGCTCCGGTTTCAGGGGCGCGACCGGGGAGCTGTTTTTT
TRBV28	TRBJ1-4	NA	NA	CASSPPRGEKLFF	TGTGCCAGCAGTCCACCGAGGGGGGAAAAACTGTTTTTT
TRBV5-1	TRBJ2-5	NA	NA	CASSLYTETQYF	TGCGCCAGCAGCTTGTACACGGAGACCCAGTACTTC
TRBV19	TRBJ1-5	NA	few	CASSIGPDQPQHF	TGTGCCAGTAGTATAGGACCCGATCAGCCCCAGCATTTT
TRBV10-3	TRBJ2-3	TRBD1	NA	CAISEHVGQGGTDTQYF	TGTGCCATCAGTGAACACGTGGGACAGGGGGGAACGGATACGCAGTATTTT
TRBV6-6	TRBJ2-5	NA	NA	CASSDATWGETQYF	TGTGCCAGCAGTGACGCCACATGGGGAGAGACCCAGTACTTC